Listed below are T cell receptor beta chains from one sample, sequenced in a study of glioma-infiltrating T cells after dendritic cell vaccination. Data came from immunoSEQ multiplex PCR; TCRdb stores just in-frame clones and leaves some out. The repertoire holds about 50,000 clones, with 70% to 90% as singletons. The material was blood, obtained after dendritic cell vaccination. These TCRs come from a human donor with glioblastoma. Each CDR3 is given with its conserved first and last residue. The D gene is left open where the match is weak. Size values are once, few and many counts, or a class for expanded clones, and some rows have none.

CASSYMDREYF	TGTGCCAGCAGTTACATGGACAGAGAGTATTTT	TRBV6-5	.	.	TRBJ2-3
CAWRHGQVSGYTF	TGTGCCTGGAGGCACGGACAGGTTTCTGGCTACACCTTC	TRBV30	.	TRBD1	TRBJ1-2
CASQGASGSLRRQETQYF	TGTGCCAGCCAAGGGGCTAGCGGGAGTCTTCGGAGACAAGAGACCCAGTACTTC	TRBV7-2	.	TRBD2	TRBJ2-5
CAWSKAHGTEAFF	TGTGCCTGGAGTAAAGCTCACGGCACTGAAGCTTTCTTT	TRBV30	.	.	TRBJ1-1
CASSKGGGDEQYF	TGTGCCAGCTCTAAAGGTGGCGGGGACGAGCAGTACTTC	TRBV7-8	.	.	TRBJ2-7
CASSSRLDEQFF	TGTGCCAGCAGCTCCAGGCTGGATGAGCAGTTCTTC	TRBV7-2	.	.	TRBJ2-1
CASSLGQVRTDTQYF	TGTGCCAGCAGTCTTGGACAGGTTCGCACAGATACGCAGTATTTT	TRBV28	.	TRBD1	TRBJ2-3
CASSQDRILYGYTF	TGTGCCAGCAGCCAAGACAGGATTCTCTATGGCTACACCTTC	TRBV4-2	.	.	TRBJ1-2
CASSLQVAGNTIYF	TGTGCCAGCAGCTTACAGGTTGCTGGAAACACCATATATTTT	TRBV7-2	.	.	TRBJ1-3
CASRDRENTEAFF	TGTGCCAGCAGGGACAGGGAGAACACTGAAGCTTTCTTT	TRBV2	.	TRBD1	TRBJ1-1
CASSKDLLRGYNEQFF	TGTGCCAGCAGCAAAGACCTCCTACGGGGTTACAATGAGCAGTTCTTC	TRBV21-1	.	.	TRBJ2-1
CASSVDQPQHF	TGTGCCAGCTCGGTTGATCAGCCCCAGCATTTT	TRBV28	.	.	TRBJ1-5
CASSYADSNTEAFF	TGTGCCAGCAGTTATGCGGACAGCAACACTGAAGCTTTCTTT	TRBV6-5	.	.	TRBJ1-1
CASSNSRVEAFF	TGTGCCAGCAGCAATTCGAGAGTTGAAGCTTTCTTT	TRBV27	.	.	TRBJ1-1
CASGRLAGRNNEQFF	TGTGCCAGCGGGAGGCTAGCGGGAAGGAACAATGAGCAGTTCTTC	TRBV11-2	.	TRBD2	TRBJ2-1
CASSGMTGGDYNEQFF	TGTGCCAGCAGCGGAATGACAGGGGGCGACTACAATGAGCAGTTCTTC	TRBV9	once	TRBD1	TRBJ2-1
CASSRTSSGNTIYF	TGTGCCAGCAGCCGGACAAGCTCTGGAAACACCATATATTTT	TRBV6-5	.	.	TRBJ1-3
CASSLIRRAHYEQYF	TGTGCCAGCAGCTTAATTAGGAGGGCCCACTACGAGCAGTACTTC	TRBV7-3	.	.	TRBJ2-7
CATTEGSRDTQYF	TGTGCCACCACGGAGGGCAGTCGAGATACGCAGTATTTT	TRBV6-5	.	.	TRBJ2-3
CASTEAGAAFF	TGTGCCAGCACCGAAGCGGGTGCAGCTTTCTTT	TRBV28	.	.	TRBJ1-1
CAISDTSKHEQFF	TGTGCCATCAGTGATACTAGCAAGCATGAGCAGTTCTTC	TRBV10-3	.	.	TRBJ2-1
CASTAQGYGYTF	TGTGCCAGCACCGCGCAGGGGTATGGCTACACCTTC	TRBV7-2	.	.	TRBJ1-2
CASSQEDAGRDTQYF	TGTGCCAGCAGCCAAGAGGATGCGGGGAGAGATACGCAGTATTTT	TRBV14	.	.	TRBJ2-3
CASSLSQGAEGYTF	TGTGCCAGCAGCTTAAGCCAGGGGGCTGAAGGCTACACCTTC	TRBV7-9	.	TRBD1	TRBJ1-2
CASSGSVYEQYF	TGTGCCAGCAGTGGTAGCGTCTACGAGCAGTACTTC	TRBV28	.	.	TRBJ2-7
CASSVGDRESYGYTF	TGTGCCAGCAGCGTGGGGGACAGGGAGAGCTATGGCTACACCTTC	TRBV9	.	TRBD1	TRBJ1-2
CASSLSHPNNEQFF	TGTGCCAGCAGCTTATCCCACCCTAACAATGAGCAGTTCTTC	TRBV7-3	once	.	TRBJ2-1
CASSASGEDTQYF	TGTGCCAGCAGCGCCTCAGGGGAAGATACGCAGTATTTT	TRBV6-5	.	.	TRBJ2-3
CASSTNRGTGELFF	TGTGCCAGCAGCACCAACAGGGGCACCGGGGAGCTGTTTTTT	TRBV11-2	.	TRBD1	TRBJ2-2
CSVEWGQGARVNTEAFF	TGCAGCGTTGAGTGGGGACAGGGGGCAAGGGTGAACACTGAAGCTTTCTTT	TRBV29-1	.	TRBD1	TRBJ1-1
CASSSLQNEAFF	TGTGCCAGCAGCTCGCTACAGAATGAAGCTTTCTTT	TRBV7-6	.	.	TRBJ1-1
CASTGEGGGWTGYTF	TGTGCCAGCACCGGGGAAGGGGGGGGTTGGACTGGCTACACCTTC	TRBV9	.	.	TRBJ1-2
CASSLAGARIMLGYTF	TGTGCCAGCAGTTTAGCAGGGGCTCGTATAATGTTGGGCTACACCTTC	TRBV28	.	.	TRBJ1-2
CASSLQGGSGANVLTF	TGTGCCAGCAGCTTACAGGGAGGGTCTGGGGCCAACGTCCTGACTTTC	TRBV7-9	.	TRBD2	TRBJ2-6
CASRKTGGAEETQYF	TGTGCCAGCAGGAAAACGGGGGGCGCGGAAGAGACCCAGTACTTC	TRBV6-6	.	.	TRBJ2-5
CASSLIAGDWETQYF	TGTGCCAGTAGTCTTATAGCGGGCGACTGGGAGACCCAGTACTTC	TRBV19	.	TRBD2	TRBJ2-5
CASSPRDRGWYGYTF	TGTGCCAGCAGTCCCCGGGACAGGGGATGGTATGGCTACACCTTC	TRBV27	.	TRBD1	TRBJ1-2
CASSLATTGQTAYTGELFF	TGTGCCAGCAGCTTAGCGACAACGGGACAGACTGCCTACACCGGGGAGCTGTTTTTT	TRBV11-2	once	TRBD1	TRBJ2-2
CASSPILAKKSEQYF	TGTGCCAGCAGTCCCATACTAGCGAAGAAGAGCGAGCAGTACTTC	TRBV28	once	TRBD2	TRBJ2-7
CASSLGDRVNTEAFF	TGTGCCAGCAGTTTAGGGGACAGGGTGAACACTGAAGCTTTCTTT	TRBV28	few	TRBD1	TRBJ1-1
CASSEATASYGYTF	TGTGCCAGCAGTGAAGCTACAGCCAGCTATGGCTACACCTTC	TRBV6-1	.	.	TRBJ1-2
CASSFSPAKRTERPQHF	TGTGCCAGCAGTTTTTCTCCCGCGAAGCGAACCGAACGGCCCCAGCATTTT	TRBV28	.	.	TRBJ1-5
CASSLVRGGYEQYF	TGTGCCAGCAGCTTAGTTCGCGGGGGCTACGAGCAGTACTTC	TRBV7-2	.	TRBD2	TRBJ2-7
CASRPGGANQPQHF	TGTGCCAGCAGACCAGGGGGTGCCAATCAGCCCCAGCATTTT	TRBV6-1	few	TRBD1	TRBJ1-5
CASTNQLTVNTEAFF	TGTGCCAGCACCAACCAGCTGACAGTGAACACTGAAGCTTTCTTT	TRBV6-1	.	.	TRBJ1-1
CASSPSHQRNTEAFF	TGTGCCAGCAGCCCTTCACATCAACGGAACACTGAAGCTTTCTTT	TRBV4-2	.	.	TRBJ1-1
CASSLLGPNTGTQYF	TGTGCCAGCAGCTTGCTGGGGCCGAACACAGGTACGCAGTATTTT	TRBV5-6	.	.	TRBJ2-3
CASSPALTSGGREQYF	TGCGCCAGCAGCCCAGCTCTTACTTCTGGCGGGCGCGAGCAGTACTTC	TRBV5-1	few	.	TRBJ2-7
CSVQIYPRDSRTPPEAFF	TGCAGCGTCCAAATCTACCCCCGAGACAGTAGAACGCCTCCTGAAGCTTTCTTT	TRBV29-1	once	.	TRBJ1-1
CASSLAGGMSQPQHF	TGTGCCAGCAGCTTAGCTGGGGGGATGTCTCAGCCCCAGCATTTT	TRBV7-2	.	.	TRBJ1-5
CASSVDSRTYEQYF	TGTGCCAGCAGCGTAGACTCCAGGACCTACGAGCAGTACTTC	TRBV9	.	.	TRBJ2-7
CAISSGVPNQPQHF	TGTGCCATCAGCTCCGGGGTTCCAAATCAGCCCCAGCATTTT	TRBV10-3	.	.	TRBJ1-5
CSADSSGSTYEQYF	TGCAGCGCCGATTCTAGCGGGAGCACCTACGAGCAGTACTTC	TRBV29-1	.	TRBD2	TRBJ2-7